This T cell receptor beta chain was retrieved from a study of T cell responses to AZD1222 COVID-19 vaccine. Study-level results: Spike-specific TCR depth and breadth grew after two AZD1222 doses. There were repertoire samples only from the period after the peak T cell response. Vaccine-associated CD4 TCRs spanned spike, dominant at 160-218 and 743-854.

As to this clone: What it binds is not known.

In germline, CDR1 is WSHSY, CDR2 SAAADI. Trimming removed 6 bases from V and 8 bases from J; junction bases left unmatched: 11. CDR3 size: 15 residues. Only in-frame clones appear in the TCRdb table, and some are missing; sequencing was by immunoSEQ multiplex PCR. The sample carries around 130,000 clones, under 95% recorded once. V and J are TRBV10-2 and TRBJ1-2; TRBD1 matches 11 bases. The source is an adult in good health. Sequenced material: peripheral blood, taken on day 0 of AZD1222 vaccination. CDR3 DNA: TGCGCCAGCAGGCTAGGACAGGGGGCTGTTTCAGGCTACACCTTC. It translates to CASRLGQGAVSGYTF.